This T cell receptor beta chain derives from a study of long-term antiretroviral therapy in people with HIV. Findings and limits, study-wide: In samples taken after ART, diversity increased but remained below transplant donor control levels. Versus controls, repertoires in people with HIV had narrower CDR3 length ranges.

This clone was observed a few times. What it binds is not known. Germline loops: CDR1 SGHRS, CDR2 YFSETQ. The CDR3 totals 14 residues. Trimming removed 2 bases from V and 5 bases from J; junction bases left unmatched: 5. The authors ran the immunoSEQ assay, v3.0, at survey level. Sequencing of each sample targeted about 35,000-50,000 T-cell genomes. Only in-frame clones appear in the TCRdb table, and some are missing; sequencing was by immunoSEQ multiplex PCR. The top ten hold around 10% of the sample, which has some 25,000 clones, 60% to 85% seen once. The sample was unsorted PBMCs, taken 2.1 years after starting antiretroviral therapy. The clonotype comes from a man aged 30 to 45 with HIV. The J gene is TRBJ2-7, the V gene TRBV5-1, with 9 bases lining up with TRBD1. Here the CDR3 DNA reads TGCGCCAGCAGCTTCCGGACAGGGGACCACGAGCAGTACTTC. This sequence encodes CASSFRTGDHEQYF. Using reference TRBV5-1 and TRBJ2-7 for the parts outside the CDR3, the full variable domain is KAGVTQTPRYLIKTRGQQVTLSCSPISGHRSVSWYQQTPGQGLQFLFEYFSETQRNKGNFPGRFSGRQFSNSRSEMNVSTLELGDSALYLCASSFRTGDHEQYFGPGTRLTVT.